The 18 T cell receptor beta chains reported below all come from one sample, sequenced in a study of blood T cell repertoires in COVID-19. The assay was immunoSEQ multiplex PCR, and TCRdb's table has in-frame clones only and misses some. The sample holds roughly 48,000 clones, 80% to 95% seen once. Sequencing input: peripheral blood. The receptors originated from a man aged 55 to 70 with COVID-19, enrolled during active disease.

In its sample, this clone was seen once. V usage is TRBV18 and J usage is TRBJ2-6, with D uncertain. V lost 6 bases and J lost 0, with 9 bases in between. Germline V gene data show CDR1 as KGHSH and CDR2 as LQKENI. The CDR3 consists of 15 residues. CDR3 residues: CASSPPGSGANVLTF. The CDR3 region has the DNA TGTGCCAGCTCGCCCCCAGGCTCTGGGGCCAACGTCCTGACTTTC.

The chain has TRBV30 and TRBJ1-6; possibly TRBD1 for D (5 bases). Trimming took 2 bases from V and 2 from J, leaving 10 bases between them. Per the germline V gene, CDR1 is GTSNPN and CDR2 is SVGIG (reference sequence). The CDR3 spans 15 residues. In nucleotides, the CDR3 is TGTGCCTGGAGTTCAGGGCCTCCCTATAATTCACCCCTCCACTTT. Translating it yields CAWSSGPPYNSPLHF.

V gene TRBV7-9 combines with J gene TRBJ1-4, with no clear D. The germline V gene has CDR1 SEHNR and CDR2 FQNEAQ (reference sequence). The V end lost 3 bases, the J end lost 2 bases, and 13 bases lay between the germline ends. This CDR3 region has 16 residues. CDR3 region: CASSLGFSGTNEKLFF. In nucleotides, the CDR3 is TGTGCCAGCAGCTTGGGGTTCTCGGGGACTAATGAAAAACTGTTTTTT.

The chain uses TRBV7-3 and TRBJ2-6; 8 nucleotides agree with TRBD1. This CDR3 region has 18 residues. Germline V gene sequence: CDR1 SGHTA, CDR2 FQGTGA. The ends lost 5 bases at V and 0 bases at J; junction bases unmatched: 9. The CDR3 nucleotides are TGTGCCAGCAGCCCCTCGACAGGGGCGAGCTCTGGGGCCAACGTCCTGACTTTC. Protein sequence: CASSPSTGASSGANVLTF.

The genes are TRBV7-9 and TRBJ1-1, with 10 positions matching TRBD1. CDR1 and CDR2 (germline): SEHNR, FQNEAQ (reference sequence). Germline trimming cut 6 bases from V and 0 bases from J; bases unmatched to any gene: 16. The CDR3 extends over 19 amino acids. The CDR3 nucleotides are TGTGCCAGCAGGAGCGCACTGACAGGGGGCAGCCTTGTGAACACTGAAGCTTTCTTT. Translated: CASRSALTGGSLVNTEAFF.

The chain links TRBV25-1 to TRBJ2-7; 14 bases agree with TRBD2. This CDR3 has 17 residues. The V segment lost 3 bases and the J segment 0 bases; nucleotides outside the gene matches: 4. In germline, CDR1 is MGHDK, CDR2 SYGVNS. The CDR3 region is CASSDGLAGGLSYEQYF. The CDR3 DNA sequence: TGTGCCAGCAGTGACGGACTAGCGGGAGGCCTCTCCTACGAGCAGTACTTC.

The chain links TRBV30 to TRBJ2-3; 7 nucleotides line up with TRBD2. V lost 3 bases and J lost 2; bases outside the gene matches: 5. The CDR3 length is 14 residues. Germline V lookup: CDR1 GTSNPN, CDR2 SVGIG (reference sequence). The CDR3 bases are TGTGCCTGGAGGAAAGCGGGGCCCACAGATACGCAGTATTTT. It translates to CAWRKAGPTDTQYF.

The chain employs TRBV9 and TRBJ1-1, with D unclear. This CDR3 comprises 14 residues. Trimming removed 2 bases at V and 5 bases at J, with 13 bases between. CDR1 and CDR2 from the germline V gene are SGDLS and YYNGEE. The CDR3 sequence is CASSVDHGGTEAFF. The CDR3 DNA is TGTGCCAGCAGCGTCGATCACGGAGGAACTGAAGCTTTCTTT.

This chain links TRBV19 with TRBJ1-5; 10 bases line up with TRBD1. CDR3 length equals 16 residues. CDR1 and CDR2 from the germline V gene are LNHDA and SQIVND (reference sequence). J gave up 6 bases and V 3 bases, and 8 bases lay outside the gene matches. The DNA for the CDR3 is TGTGCCAGTAGTATGGGAGACAGGGGGCTAGGTCAGCCCCAGCATTTT. Encoded protein: CASSMGDRGLGQPQHF.

J is TRBJ1-5 and V is TRBV23-1; 7 bases align to TRBD1. TRBV23-1 is treated as an ORF (open reading frame) with a function not yet certain. The CDR3 runs to 17 residues. J was trimmed by 2 bases and V by 7 bases; bases with no gene match: 14. The CDR3 region is CASIPNRGEGGNQPQHF. The CDR3 DNA sequence: TGCGCCAGCATACCAAACAGGGGCGAAGGGGGCAATCAGCCCCAGCATTTT.

The V and J genes are TRBV4-1 and TRBJ1-2; TRBD1 matches at 7 bases. The CDR3 is made up of 13 amino acids. Germline V lookup: CDR1 MGHRA, CDR2 YSYEKL. The J segment lost 7 bases and the V segment lost 4 bases, leaving 6 bases of the junction unmatched. The CDR3 sequence is CASSPPSGGGYTF. DNA for the CDR3: TGCGCCAGCAGCCCCCCTTCAGGGGGTGGCTACACCTTC.

This clone occurred a few times. The chain carries TRBV5-1 and TRBJ1-2; 9 bases match TRBD1. With 0 bases clipped from V and 4 bases from J, the junction kept 1 base outside the gene matches. The CDR3 covers 14 residues. In germline, CDR1 is SGHRS, CDR2 YFSETQ. The CDR3: CASSLGQGGYGYTF. The CDR3 region has the DNA TGCGCCAGCAGCTTGGGACAGGGGGGCTATGGCTACACCTTC. The full variable domain, completed using reference TRBV5-1 and TRBJ1-2, is KAGVTQTPRYLIKTRGQQVTLSCSPISGHRSVSWYQQTPGQGLQFLFEYFSETQRNKGNFPGRFSGRQFSNSRSEMNVSTLELGDSALYLCASSLGQGGYGYTFGSGTRLTVV.

The chain couples TRBV9 to TRBJ1-4; D is uncertain. Between the trimmed V and J ends, which lost 7 bases and 5 bases, there was a span of 9 bases. The CDR3 extends over 12 amino acids. The germline CDR1 and CDR2 sequences are SGDLS and YYNGEE. The CDR3 DNA is TGTGCCAGCGTCAACGGGAATGAAAAACTGTTTTTT. It yields the protein CASVNGNEKLFF.

The chain couples TRBV11-2 to TRBJ1-6; D might be TRBD1 (6 bases). The V end lost 7 bases, the J end lost 6 bases, and 16 bases lay between the germline ends. The CDR3 spans 15 residues. Germline CDR1 is SGHAT and CDR2 is FQNNGV. CDR3: CASTSRGRANSPLHF. The CDR3 DNA is TGTGCCAGCACCTCAAGGGGGAGAGCTAATTCACCCCTCCACTTT.

This chain uses TRBV27 with TRBJ2-1, with D maybe TRBD2 (5 bases). The CDR3 contains 15 residues. The V gene lost 6 bases and the J gene lost 6 bases, with 18 bases spanning the gap. The germline gives CDR1 MNHEY, CDR2 SMNVEV (reference sequence). In DNA, the CDR3 is TGTGCCAGCAGATTTACTAGTGGCCCTTTCAATGAGCAGTTCTTC. Translated: CASRFTSGPFNEQFF.

The chain recombines TRBV5-1 with TRBJ1-1, with 8 bases aligning to TRBD1. The CDR3 is made up of 14 amino acids. Per germline, CDR1 SGHRS and CDR2 YFSETQ. V shed 3 bases and J 3 bases; nucleotides not matched to a gene: 4. CDR3 sequence (DNA): TGCGCCAGCAGCTCCCGACAGGGGTACACTGAAGCTTTCTTT. Amino acids: CASSSRQGYTEAFF.

The chain combines TRBV28 with TRBJ1-5, with TRBD1 as a possible D gene (6 bases). Germline V gene lookup returns CDR1 MDHEN and CDR2 SYDVKM. The CDR3 is 14 amino acids. With 6 bases removed from V and 2 bases from J, the gap between germline ends came to 11 bases. The CDR3 is CASSLRQGNQPQHF. CDR3 DNA sequence: TGTGCCAGCAGCCTAAGACAGGGCAATCAGCCCCAGCATTTT.

The genes are TRBV5-8 and TRBJ2-2; weak D call: TRBD2 (6 bases). CDR1 and CDR2 (germline): SGHTS, YDEGEE. With 4 bases removed from V and 6 bases from J, the gap between germline ends came to 16 bases. The CDR3 is 15 residues long. The CDR3 sequence is CASSQGLHEAGELFF. Written as DNA, the CDR3 is TGTGCCAGCAGCCAGGGACTCCACGAAGCCGGGGAGCTGTTTTTT.